This T cell receptor beta chain was sequenced during a study of shared clonotypes between healthy human individuals. Across the whole study: Each donor contributed plates that comprised three CD4 naive, three CD4 memory, two CD8 naive and one CD8 memory.

A note on this clone: Its antigen is undetermined. Other DNA sequences in this sample translate to the same CDR3.

V shed 0 bases and J shed 5 bases, with 5 bases lying between them. CDR1 is SGHRS and CDR2 is YFSETQ in the germline V gene. The CDR3 extends over 12 amino acids. Here immunoSEQ multiplex PCR was the method, and the copy in TCRdb shows in-frame clones only, minus some. Altogether roughly 2 million clones are present, roughly 94% being singletons, with the ten largest covering under 0.15%. Study-level points and caveats: Compared with memory subsets, naive subsets generally had larger estimated richness. Collection of samples was limited to blood; tissue repertoires likely differ.

The rearrangement links TRBV5-1 to TRBJ2-5; no firm D call. The receptor's source is a man younger than 35 in good health. Sequencing was carried out using naive CD4+ T cells sorted from blood. Subset given: CD45RA+ positively selected. The CDR3 DNA sequence: TGCGCCAGCAGCTTGGAGGCGGAGACCCAGTACTTC. It specifies CASSLEAETQYF.